Below are 7 T cell receptor beta chains sequenced from a single sample in a study of PD-1 blockade in classical Hodgkin lymphoma. All patients relapsed after autologous stem cell transplantation, and brentuximab vedotin exposure varied. Profiling relied on immunoSEQ multiplex PCR, and the TCRdb table lists in-frame clones only, not all of them. In the table there are almost 85,000 clones, roughly 90% of which are singletons. The source was peripheral blood mononuclear cells (PBMCs), collected at baseline. The source of these receptors is a human donor with classical Hodgkin lymphoma.

The chain carries TRBV10-1 and TRBJ2-7; the D gene could be TRBD1 or TRBD2 (5 bases each). Germline-derived CDR1 and CDR2 are WNHNN and SYGVQD (reference sequence). With 6 bases removed from V and 2 bases from J, the gap between germline ends came to 20 bases. CDR3 size: 16 residues. The CDR3 loop is CASRVNRDRDPYEQYF. The CDR3 nucleotides are TGCGCCAGCAGAGTCAACCGGGACCGGGACCCCTACGAGCAGTACTTC.

This chain joins TRBV2 and TRBJ2-3, with 9 bases aligning to TRBD2. Trimming at V came to 3 bases and at J to 1 base, leaving 8 bases not matched to a gene. CDR1 is SNHLY, CDR2 FYNNEI, per germline. The CDR3 is made up of 17 amino acids. The CDR3 coding sequence is TGTGCCAGCAGTGAGTCCTTAGCGGGAGTGGGCACAGATACGCAGTATTTT. It is translated as CASSESLAGVGTDTQYF.

This chain links TRBV4-3 with TRBJ2-1; weak D call: TRBD2 (5 bases). V was pared by 4 bases and J by 13 bases, with 20 bases between. CDR3 length equals 14 residues. Germline CDR1 and CDR2: LGHNA and YSLEER. CDR3 sequence reads: CASSPDPRASPQFF. Here the CDR3 DNA reads TGCGCCAGCAGCCCGGACCCGCGGGCCTCCCCCCAGTTCTTC.

J is TRBJ2-7 and V is TRBV6-1; TRBD2 might be the D (5 bases). The CDR3 runs to 13 residues. Trimming stripped 7 bases from V and 3 bases from J, with 13 bases between. Germline V gene sequence: CDR1 MNHNS, CDR2 SASEGT. CDR3 sequence reads: CASTVGIHYEQYF. Here the CDR3 DNA reads TGTGCCAGCACCGTCGGGATACACTACGAGCAGTACTTC.

Only a few counts were recorded for this clone. This chain connects TRBV2 to TRBJ1-3, with unresolved D. Germline V CDR1 and CDR2: SNHLY, FYNNEI. The CDR3 covers 15 residues. V was trimmed by 7 bases and J by 0 bases, leaving 13 bases between them. CDR3 sequence (DNA): TGTGCCAGCACAGAACAGACCTTCTCTGGAAACACCATATATTTT. Its translation is CASTEQTFSGNTIYF.

The chain links TRBV5-6 to TRBJ1-6; D remains ambiguous. Trimming took off 2 bases at V and 9 bases at J, with 6 bases between the two ends. The CDR3 covers 12 residues. Germline V CDR1 and CDR2: SGHDT, YYEEEE. CDR3 sequence (DNA): TGTGCCAGCAGCTTAGTGAGTTCACCCCTCCACTTT. Translated: CASSLVSSPLHF.

The J gene is TRBJ1-5, the V gene TRBV4-1; 7 positions match TRBD1. CDR3 length: 13 residues. Germline-derived CDR1 and CDR2 are MGHRA and YSYEKL. Trimming at V came to 3 bases and at J to 4 bases, leaving 0 bases not matched to a gene. In DNA form, the CDR3 reads TGCGCCAGCAGCCAGGGACAGAATCAGCCCCAGCATTTT. The encoded protein is CASSQGQNQPQHF.